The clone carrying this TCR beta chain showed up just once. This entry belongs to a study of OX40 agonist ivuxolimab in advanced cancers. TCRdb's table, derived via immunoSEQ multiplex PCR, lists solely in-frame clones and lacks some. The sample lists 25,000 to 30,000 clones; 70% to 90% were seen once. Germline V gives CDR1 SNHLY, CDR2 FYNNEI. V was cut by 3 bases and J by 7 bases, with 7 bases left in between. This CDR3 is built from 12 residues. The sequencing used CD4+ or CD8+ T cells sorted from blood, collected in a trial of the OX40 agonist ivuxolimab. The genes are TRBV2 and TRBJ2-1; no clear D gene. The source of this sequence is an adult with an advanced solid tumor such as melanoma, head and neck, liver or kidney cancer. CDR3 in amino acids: CASSDQGNEQFF. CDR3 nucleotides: TGTGCCAGCAGTGACCAAGGGAATGAGCAGTTCTTC.